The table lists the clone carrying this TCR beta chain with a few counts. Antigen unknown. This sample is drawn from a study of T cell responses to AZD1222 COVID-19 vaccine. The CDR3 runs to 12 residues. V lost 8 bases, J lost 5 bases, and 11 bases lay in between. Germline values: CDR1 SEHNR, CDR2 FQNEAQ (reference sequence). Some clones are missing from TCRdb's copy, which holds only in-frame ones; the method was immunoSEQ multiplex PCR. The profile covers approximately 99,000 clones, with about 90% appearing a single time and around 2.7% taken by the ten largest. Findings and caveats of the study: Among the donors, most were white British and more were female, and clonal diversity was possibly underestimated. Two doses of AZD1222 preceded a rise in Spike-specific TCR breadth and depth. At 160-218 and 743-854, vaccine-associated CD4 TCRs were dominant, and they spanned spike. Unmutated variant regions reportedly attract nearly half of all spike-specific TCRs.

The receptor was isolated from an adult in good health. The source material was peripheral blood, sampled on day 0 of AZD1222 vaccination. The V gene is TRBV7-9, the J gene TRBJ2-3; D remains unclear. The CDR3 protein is CASRAYGDTQYF. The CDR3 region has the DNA TGTGCCAGCCGAGCTTATGGAGATACGCAGTATTTT.